Sequencing of this T cell receptor (beta chain) was carried out in a study of shared clonotypes between healthy human individuals (dated by TCRdb to 2018 to 2021). Notes on the research overall: The cohort included three men and a couple of women between 18 and 49 years of age. For each donor, CD4 naive and CD4 memory were each run on three plates, CD8 naive on two plates, and CD8 memory on one plate. To estimate repertoire size and how much clonotypes are shared between individuals, the study performed deep sequencing of blood TCR repertoires from roughly five healthy adults. Different laboratories and diverse techniques were used to prepare libraries and sequence TCR repertoires, to increase sequencing depth and limit assay-specific biases. Each donor's leukapheresis produced roughly between roughly 0.94 and 9.5 billion PBMCs.

Donors were healthy HIV-negative adults with no recently reported acute infections or vaccinations. All donors were Caucasian adults living in Nashville, Tennessee, USA. Magnetic negative selection was used to enrich CD4+ T cells, after which naive cells were positively selected on CD45RA and the negative fraction became the memory subset. Blood was collected by leukapheresis, and PBMCs were isolated by Ficoll-Histopaque density gradient centrifugation and then cryopreserved in liquid nitrogen vapor phase. Analytical flow cytometry was used to check the purity and quantity of each magnetically sorted T cell population. Each sorted fraction had its genomic DNA isolated and then quantified by UV absorbance on a Nanodrop 2000c. From its cysteine to its phenylalanine, the CDR3 spans 17 amino acids. The sequence is cut down to CDR3 DNA, 51 bases in frame from base 1. In the germline V gene (reference sequence), CDR1 corresponds to SEHNR and CDR2 to FQNEAQ. The V end loses 2 bases and the J end loses 0 bases, and a stretch of 17 bases separates them.

Note on this clone: It lacks a known antigen. It has no much larger one-base neighbor in the sample; base qualities were not kept. This same CDR3 is encoded by further DNA sequences in the sample.

Using the deep immunoSEQ assay, multiplex PCR amplified TCR CDR3 regions from genomic DNA. Genomic DNA extracted from each cell subset was distributed evenly over all wells of several immunoSEQ 96-well plates, and each plate served as one replicate. For sorted subsets, 200 to 250 ng of genomic DNA, equivalent to roughly 30,000 T cell genomes, went into each replicate PCR. The purified libraries were quantified using a Qubit 3.0 fluorometer, sized with a Bioanalyzer 2100, and then quantified again using the KAPA Library Quantification kit. Every immunoSEQ 96-well plate was sequenced on a dedicated single-read 150-cycle Illumina NextSeq 550 flow cell. In the paper's pipeline: Because only junctional sequences without quality scores were contained in the immunoSEQ output, filtering matching that applied to full-length reads could not be performed. To assign V/J genes and CDR3, sequences were annotated against IMGT germline references using PyIR, a Python wrapper for IgBLAST v1.9. Reads were filtered out if the reads had weak V/J assignments (E-value above 1e-6), no CDR3, stop codons, out-of-frame junctions, or ambiguous translated residues. V3J clonotypes were defined as sequences sharing the same inferred V gene, J gene, and CDR3 amino acid sequence. To compute the percentage overlap between repertoires, the number of shared unique clonotypes was divided by the size of the smaller repertoire. Richness of each repertoire was evaluated using RTK rarefaction, the Chao1 estimator, and Recon v2.1 estimates of unobserved clonotypes. Generation probabilities were computed with OLGA for all TCRbeta clonotypes obtained by the gDNA method from several donors. TCRdb's version of the immuneACCESS table is confined to in-frame rearrangements and falls short of the full clone set. An unresolved V gene accounts for under half of the shortfall where checked; the remainder is of unknown origin. The V and J calls and clone size come from that table; D and trimming were worked out from the DNA. The sample table lists about 1.1 million clones, approximately 80% of them with a count of one. The ten largest clones represent 0.89% of the sample.

What the authors observed across the whole study: Naive subsets generally had larger estimated clonotype richness than memory subsets. Based on pairwise subsampling, the degree of clonotype sharing among donors was expected to be affected by sequencing depth. Sampling was restricted to blood, and TCR repertoires in tissue are likely to differ from TCR repertoires in blood. Across a few donors, around 5% of naive CD4, more than 3% of naive CD8, roughly 2.2% of memory CD4, and around 0.4% of memory CD8 clonotypes were shared. Because the study included a small number of donors, the genetic and exposure-history diversity represented was limited. Compared with non-shared clonotypes, clonotypes shared by all four sorted-subset donors had higher generation probabilities. Incomplete sequencing was indicated by rarefaction of sorted-subset datasets, despite the large sequencing depth.

The sequence is built from TRBV7-9 and TRBJ2-7; too little of a D gene remains to name it. The sequencing sample was made of memory CD4+ T cells from PBMCs. The sample's cell subset or site label is to be understood as: CD45RA-negative fraction. This TCR was sampled from a man aged 18-30 years in good health. Some clones in this sample may be carry-over from other donors' samples. The DNA reads as follows: TGTGCCAGCAGCTTAATAATGAGGACGGCCCGCTCCTACGAGCAGTACTTC. It is translated as CASSLIMRTARSYEQYF.